The TCR beta chain under discussion was sequenced for a study of blood T cell repertoires in COVID-19. The overall study: Sample material is recorded as cDNA or gDNA derived from T cells, B-cell-depleted T cells, or PBMCs.

Per the study methods: It was from reference gene primer amplification that nucleated cell counts were estimated. The protocol was immunoSEQ multiplex PCR, while the TCRdb copy is restricted to in-frame clones and leaves out a portion. Clone size and V and J calls were adopted from that table, with D and trimming inferred from the DNA. This sample has about 47,000 clones, with around 81% found just once. The V gene end was trimmed by 1 base and the J gene end by 3 bases; junction bases not matched to a gene: 0. From germline, CDR1 is MGHRA and CDR2 YSYEKL. This CDR3 spans 14 amino acids. The genes are TRBV4-1 and TRBJ2-1, with TRBD2 identical over 7 bases. The receptor was derived from an older man with active COVID-19. The sample taken for sequencing was peripheral blood. The CDR3 DNA sequence: TGCGCCAGCAGCCAAGCGGGGGGCTACAATGAGCAGTTCTTC. This codes for CASSQAGGYNEQFF.